This T cell receptor beta chain was sequenced for a study of T cell responses to AZD1222 COVID-19 vaccine. Findings and limits, study-wide: Unmutated variant regions are reportedly targeted by nearly half of spike-specific TCRs. Females outnumbered males among donors, who were mostly white British; clonal diversity was possibly underestimated. Seropositive AZD1222 recipients at baseline numbered only five or six. Across spike, vaccine-associated CD4 TCRs were found, dominant at 160-218 and 743-854.

With respect to this clone: What it binds is not known.

Profiling relied on immunoSEQ multiplex PCR, and the TCRdb table lists in-frame clones only, not all of them. In the table there are 90,000 to 150,000 clones, about nine tenths of which are singletons. Germline V gives CDR1 SGDLS, CDR2 YYNGEE. CDR3 length: 16 residues. The junction had 15 bases not matched to a gene; V was cut back by 6 bases and J by 7 bases. Sequencing was performed on peripheral blood, taken 28 days after the second AZD1222 dose. V and J are TRBV9 and TRBJ2-2, with TRBD2 identical over 7 bases. The clonotype originates from an adult who received the AZD1222 COVID-19 vaccine. As DNA, the CDR3 is TGTGCCAGCACCCAAGGCCGGGCGGGGGTTGGCGGGGAGCTGTTTTTT. It yields the protein CASTQGRAGVGGELFF.